This is a list of T cell receptor beta chains from one sample in a study of Graves' ophthalmopathy and Graves' hyperthyroidism. TCRdb re-derived calls from the multiplex PCR reads in MiXCR, one entry per CDR3 protein. This sample carries 400,000 or so distinct CDR3 sequences, 15% of them seen once, and the ten largest clones take roughly 7%. The sample taken for sequencing was peripheral blood. These receptors originate from a young woman with stable Graves' hyperthyroidism. The CDR3 runs from the conserved cysteine through the conserved F or W. The order of the fields is J gene, D gene, clone size, V gene, CDR3 protein, CDR3 DNA. The D gene is left open where the match is weak. Rows may omit the clone size; those that give it use once, few, many or a size class.

j_gene: TRBJ2-1
d_gene: NA
abundance: NA
v_gene: TRBV19
CDR3aa: CASSIGRGDQFF
CDR3nt: TGTGCCAGTAGTATAGGTAGGGGGGACCAGTTCTTC

j_gene: TRBJ1-5
d_gene: TRBD1
abundance: few
v_gene: TRBV3-1
CDR3aa: CASSQGPGQGSYSNQPQHF
CDR3nt: TGTGCCAGCAGCCAAGGGCCTGGACAGGGATCCTATAGCAATCAGCCCCAGCATTTT

j_gene: TRBJ1-5
d_gene: TRBD1
abundance: many
v_gene: TRBV9
CDR3aa: CASSVAGQAHQPQHF
CDR3nt: TGTGCCAGCAGCGTAGCTGGACAGGCCCATCAGCCCCAGCATTTT

j_gene: TRBJ2-7
d_gene: TRBD1
abundance: few
v_gene: TRBV4-1
CDR3aa: CASSQITGTDYEQYF
CDR3nt: TGCGCCAGCAGCCAAATCACCGGGACAGACTACGAGCAGTACTTC

j_gene: TRBJ2-5
d_gene: TRBD2
abundance: many
v_gene: TRBV7-7
CDR3aa: CASSLGLAGGPETQYF
CDR3nt: TGTGCTAGCAGCTTGGGACTAGCGGGGGGGCCGGAGACCCAGTACTTC

j_gene: TRBJ1-1
d_gene: NA
abundance: NA
v_gene: TRBV11-2
CDR3aa: CASRDMMLNTEAFF
CDR3nt: TGTGCCAGCAGGGACATGATGCTGAACACTGAAGCTTTCTTT

j_gene: TRBJ2-7
d_gene: TRBD1
abundance: once
v_gene: TRBV6-5
CDR3aa: CASSYFGQGYDEQYF
CDR3nt: TGTGCCAGCAGTTACTTCGGACAGGGGTATGACGAGCAGTACTTC

j_gene: TRBJ2-7
d_gene: NA
abundance: many
v_gene: TRBV19
CDR3aa: CASSTDRTPYEQYF
CDR3nt: TGTGCCAGTAGTACCGACAGGACCCCCTACGAGCAGTACTTC

j_gene: TRBJ2-5
d_gene: NA
abundance: few
v_gene: TRBV2
CDR3aa: CASSVFGQAQYF
CDR3nt: TGTGCCAGCAGTGTTTTTGGGCAGGCTCAGTACTTC

j_gene: TRBJ1-1
d_gene: TRBD1
abundance: many
v_gene: TRBV6-5
CDR3aa: CASLPTRGTGGTEAFF
CDR3nt: TGTGCCAGCCTTCCGACAAGGGGGACAGGAGGCACTGAAGCTTTCTTT

j_gene: TRBJ2-5
d_gene: NA
abundance: NA
v_gene: TRBV2
CDR3aa: CASRGAQETQYF
CDR3nt: TGTGCCAGCAGGGGAGCCCAAGAGACCCAGTACTTC

j_gene: TRBJ2-7
d_gene: TRBD1
abundance: NA
v_gene: TRBV20-1
CDR3aa: CSAMGQGATFIYEQYF
CDR3nt: TGCAGTGCTATGGGACAGGGGGCCACCTTTATCTACGAGCAGTACTTC

j_gene: TRBJ1-1
d_gene: NA
abundance: few
v_gene: TRBV29-1
CDR3aa: CSVEPVLGAEAFF
CDR3nt: TGCAGCGTTGAGCCTGTGTTGGGGGCTGAAGCTTTCTTT

j_gene: TRBJ1-1
d_gene: NA
abundance: NA
v_gene: TRBV5-1
CDR3aa: CASSVDSRPPNTEAFF
CDR3nt: TGCGCCAGCAGCGTGGACAGTAGACCGCCGAACACTGAAGCTTTCTTT